This passage covers 4 T cell receptor beta chains from one sample sequenced in a study of blood T cell repertoires in COVID-19. Produced via immunoSEQ multiplex PCR; TCRdb's table is partial and in-frame only. Of tens of thousands of clones in the sample, around 83% were seen once. Sequencing was performed on peripheral blood. These TCRs come from a man over 45 with acute or convalescent COVID-19.

The chain uses TRBV9 and TRBJ2-3; tentatively, D is TRBD2 (6 bases). The CDR3 consists of 18 residues. V was clipped by 0 bases and J by 2 bases, with 19 bases between them. Germline V gives CDR1 SGDLS, CDR2 YYNGEE. The CDR3, as DNA: TGTGCCAGCAGCGTAGGTCCATCAGTGGGGGGAAACACAGATACGCAGTATTTT. Translation: CASSVGPSVGGNTDTQYF. The complete variable domain, with remaining parts taken from reference TRBV9 and TRBJ2-3, reads DSGVTQTPKHLITATGQRVTLRCSPRSGDLSVYWYQQSLDQGLQFLIQYYNGEERAKGNILERFSAQQFPDLHSELNLSSLELGDSALYFCASSVGPSVGGNTDTQYFGPGTRLTVL.

The rearrangement joins TRBV6-5 to TRBJ1-2; D is unresolved. From germline, CDR1 is MNHEY and CDR2 SVGAGI. With 6 bases removed from V and 5 bases from J, the gap between germline ends came to 13 bases. The CDR3 extends over 13 amino acids. The CDR3 nucleotides are TGTGCCAGCAGAACCGGCGGATCGTATGGCTACACCTTC. Translated, it gives CASRTGGSYGYTF.

This chain joins TRBV19 and TRBJ1-2; 10 bases are shared with TRBD1. This CDR3 has 14 residues. Trimming removed 8 bases from V and 0 bases from J; junction bases left unmatched: 3. CDR1 LNHDA and CDR2 SQIVND come from the germline V gene (reference sequence). The CDR3 DNA reads TGTGCCAGTTCAGGACAGGGGGCTAACTATGGCTACACCTTC. Protein sequence: CASSGQGANYGYTF.

The rearrangement uses TRBV19 and TRBJ1-1; 8 nucleotides match TRBD1. CDR1 LNHDA and CDR2 SQIVND come from the germline V gene (reference sequence). This CDR3 is built from 15 residues. Unmatched junction bases numbered 5, after V lost 5 bases and J lost 0 bases. The CDR3 loop is CASSERQGMNTEAFF. The CDR3 DNA follows: TGTGCCAGTAGTGAGAGACAGGGGATGAACACTGAAGCTTTCTTT.